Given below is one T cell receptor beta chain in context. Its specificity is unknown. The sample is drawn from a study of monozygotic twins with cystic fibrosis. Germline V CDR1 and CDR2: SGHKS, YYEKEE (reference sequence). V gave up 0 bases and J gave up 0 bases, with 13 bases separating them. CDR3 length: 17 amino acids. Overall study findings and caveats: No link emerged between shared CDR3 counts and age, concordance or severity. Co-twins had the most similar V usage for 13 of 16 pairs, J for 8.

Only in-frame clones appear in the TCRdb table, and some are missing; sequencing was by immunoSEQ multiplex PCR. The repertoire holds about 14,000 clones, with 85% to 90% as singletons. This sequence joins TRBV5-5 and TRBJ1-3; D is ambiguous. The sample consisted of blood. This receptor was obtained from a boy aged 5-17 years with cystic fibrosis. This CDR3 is CASSLDLYENSGNTIYF. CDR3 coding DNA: TGTGCCAGCAGCTTGGACCTCTATGAAAACTCTGGAAACACCATATATTTT.